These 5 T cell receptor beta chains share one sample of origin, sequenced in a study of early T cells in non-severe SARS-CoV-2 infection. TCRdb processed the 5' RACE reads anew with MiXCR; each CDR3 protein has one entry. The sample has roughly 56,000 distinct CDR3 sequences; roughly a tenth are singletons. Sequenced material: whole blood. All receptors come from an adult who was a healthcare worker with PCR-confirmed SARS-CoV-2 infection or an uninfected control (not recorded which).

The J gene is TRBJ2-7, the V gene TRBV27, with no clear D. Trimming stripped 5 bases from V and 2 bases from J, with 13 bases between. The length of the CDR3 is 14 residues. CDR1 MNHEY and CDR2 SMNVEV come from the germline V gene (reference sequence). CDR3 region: CASSKSGFAYEQYV. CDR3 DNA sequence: TGTGCCAGCAGTAAATCAGGCTTCGCCTACGAGCAGTACGTC.

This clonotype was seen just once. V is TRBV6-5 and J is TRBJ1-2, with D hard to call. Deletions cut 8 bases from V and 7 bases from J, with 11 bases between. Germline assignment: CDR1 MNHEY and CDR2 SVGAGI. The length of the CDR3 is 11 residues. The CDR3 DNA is TGTGCCAGCCTGGGGAGGGCTGGCTACACCTTC. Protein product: CASLGRAGYTF.

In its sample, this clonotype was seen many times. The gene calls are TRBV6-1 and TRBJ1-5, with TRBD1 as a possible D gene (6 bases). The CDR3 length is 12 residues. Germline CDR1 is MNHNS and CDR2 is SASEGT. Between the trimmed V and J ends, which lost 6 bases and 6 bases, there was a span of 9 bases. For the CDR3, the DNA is TGTGCCAGCAGACAGGGTTCTCAGCCCCAGCATTTT. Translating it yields CASRQGSQPQHF.

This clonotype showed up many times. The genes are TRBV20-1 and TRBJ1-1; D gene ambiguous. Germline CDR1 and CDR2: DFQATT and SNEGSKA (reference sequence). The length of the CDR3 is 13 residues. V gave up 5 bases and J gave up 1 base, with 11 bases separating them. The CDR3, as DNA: TGCAGTGCTCGAAGGGAGGAGAACACTGAAGCTTTCTTT. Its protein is CSARREENTEAFF.

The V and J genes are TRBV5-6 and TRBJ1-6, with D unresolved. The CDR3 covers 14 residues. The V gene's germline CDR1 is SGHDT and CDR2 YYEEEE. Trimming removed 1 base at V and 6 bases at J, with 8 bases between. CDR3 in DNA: TGTGCCAGCAGCTTGTATCAGGCTAATTCACCCCTCCACTTT. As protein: CASSLYQANSPLHF.